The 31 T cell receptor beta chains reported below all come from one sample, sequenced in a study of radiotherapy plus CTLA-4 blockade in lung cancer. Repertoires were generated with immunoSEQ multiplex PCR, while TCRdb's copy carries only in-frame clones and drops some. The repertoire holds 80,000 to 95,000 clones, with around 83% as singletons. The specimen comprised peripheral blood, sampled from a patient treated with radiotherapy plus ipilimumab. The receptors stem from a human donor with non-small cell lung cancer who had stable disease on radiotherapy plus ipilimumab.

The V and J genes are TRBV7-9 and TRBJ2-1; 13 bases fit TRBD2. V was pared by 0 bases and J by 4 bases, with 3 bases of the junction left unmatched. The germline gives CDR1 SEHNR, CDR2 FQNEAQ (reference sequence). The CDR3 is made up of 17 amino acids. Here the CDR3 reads CASSLAMGLAGYNEQFF. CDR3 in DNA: TGTGCCAGCAGCTTAGCTATGGGACTAGCGGGGTACAATGAGCAGTTCTTC.

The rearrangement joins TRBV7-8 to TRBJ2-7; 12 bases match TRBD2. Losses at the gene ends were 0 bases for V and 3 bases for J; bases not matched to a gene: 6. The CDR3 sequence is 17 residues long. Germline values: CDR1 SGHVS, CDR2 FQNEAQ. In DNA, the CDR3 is TGTGCCAGCAGCTTAGCTCTGACTAGCGGGAGCGTCTACGAGCAGTACTTC. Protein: CASSLALTSGSVYEQYF.

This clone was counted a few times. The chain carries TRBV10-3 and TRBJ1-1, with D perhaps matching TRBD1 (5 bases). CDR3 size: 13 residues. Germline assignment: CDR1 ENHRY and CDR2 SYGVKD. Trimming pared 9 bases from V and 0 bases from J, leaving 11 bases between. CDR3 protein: CAMMGRLNTEAFF. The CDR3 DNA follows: TGTGCCATGATGGGACGGCTGAACACTGAAGCTTTCTTT.

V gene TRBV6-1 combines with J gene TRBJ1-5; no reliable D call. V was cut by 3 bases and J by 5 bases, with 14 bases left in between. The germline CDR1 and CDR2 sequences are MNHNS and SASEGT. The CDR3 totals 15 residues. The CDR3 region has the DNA TGTGCCAGCAGTGATGCCGCGGAAGGATATCAGCCCCAGCATTTT. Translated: CASSDAAEGYQPQHF.

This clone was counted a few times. CDR3 sequence: CASSSAGQGNYGYTF. DNA for the CDR3: TGTGCCAGCAGTTCCGCGGGACAGGGTAACTATGGCTACACCTTC. The chain links TRBV28 to TRBJ1-2, with TRBD1 identical over 9 bases. Per germline, CDR1 MDHEN and CDR2 SYDVKM. The CDR3 runs 15 residues. J gave up 1 base and V 4 bases, and 4 bases lay outside the gene matches.

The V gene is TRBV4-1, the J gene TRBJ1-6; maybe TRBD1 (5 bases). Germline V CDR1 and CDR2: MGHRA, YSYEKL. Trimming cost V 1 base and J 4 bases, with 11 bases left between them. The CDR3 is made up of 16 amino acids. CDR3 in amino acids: CASSQAQAGYNSPLHF. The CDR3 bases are TGCGCCAGCAGCCAAGCTCAAGCAGGGTATAATTCACCCCTCCACTTT.

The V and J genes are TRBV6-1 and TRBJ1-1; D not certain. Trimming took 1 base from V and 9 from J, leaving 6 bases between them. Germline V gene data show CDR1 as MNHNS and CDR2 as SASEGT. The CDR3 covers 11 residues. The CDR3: CASSEGRKAFF. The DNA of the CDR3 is TGTGCCAGCAGTGAAGGCCGAAAAGCTTTCTTT.

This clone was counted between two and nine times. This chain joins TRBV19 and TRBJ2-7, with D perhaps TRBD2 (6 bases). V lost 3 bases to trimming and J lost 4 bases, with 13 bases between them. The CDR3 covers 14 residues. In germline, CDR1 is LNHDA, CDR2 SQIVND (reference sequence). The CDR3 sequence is CASSMQGGAYEQYF. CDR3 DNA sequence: TGTGCCAGTAGTATGCAGGGCGGGGCGTACGAGCAGTACTTC.

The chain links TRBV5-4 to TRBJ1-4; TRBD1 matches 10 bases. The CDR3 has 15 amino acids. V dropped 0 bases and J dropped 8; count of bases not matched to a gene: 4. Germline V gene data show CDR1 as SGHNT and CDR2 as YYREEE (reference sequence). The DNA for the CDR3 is TGTGCCAGCAGCTTGGTTCCGGGACAGGGGGAAAAACTGTTTTTT. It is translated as CASSLVPGQGEKLFF. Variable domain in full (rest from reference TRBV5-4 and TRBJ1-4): ETGVTQSPTHLIKTRGQQVTLRCSSQSGHNTVSWYQQALGQGPQFIFQYYREEENGRGNFPPRFSGLQFPNYSSELNVNALELDDSALYLCASSLVPGQGEKLFFGSGTQLSVL.

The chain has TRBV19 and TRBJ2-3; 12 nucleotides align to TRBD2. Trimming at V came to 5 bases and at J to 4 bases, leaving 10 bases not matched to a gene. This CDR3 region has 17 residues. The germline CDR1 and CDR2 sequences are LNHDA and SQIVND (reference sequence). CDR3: CASSPRTSGVRADTQYF. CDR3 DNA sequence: TGTGCCAGTAGTCCCCGGACTAGCGGGGTGAGGGCAGATACGCAGTATTTT.

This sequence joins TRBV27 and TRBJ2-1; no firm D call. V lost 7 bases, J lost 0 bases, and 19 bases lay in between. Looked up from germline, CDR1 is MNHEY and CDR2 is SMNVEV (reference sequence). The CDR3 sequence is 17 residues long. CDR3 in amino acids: CASTSTVGVGSYNEQFF. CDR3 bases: TGTGCCAGCACCAGCACCGTCGGCGTAGGCTCCTACAATGAGCAGTTCTTC.

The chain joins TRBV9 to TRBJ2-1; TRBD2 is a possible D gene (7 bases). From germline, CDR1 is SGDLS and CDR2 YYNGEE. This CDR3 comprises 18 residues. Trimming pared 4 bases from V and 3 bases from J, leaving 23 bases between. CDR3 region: CASSPLSLGGADYNEQFF. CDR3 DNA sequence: TGTGCCAGCAGCCCCCTCTCCCTGGGGGGGGCGGACTACAATGAGCAGTTCTTC.

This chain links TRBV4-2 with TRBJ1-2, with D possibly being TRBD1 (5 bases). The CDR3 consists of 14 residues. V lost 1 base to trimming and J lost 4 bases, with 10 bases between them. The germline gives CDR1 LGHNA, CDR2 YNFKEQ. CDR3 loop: CASSQGQGAYGYTF. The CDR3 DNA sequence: TGTGCCAGCAGCCAAGGGCAGGGAGCCTATGGCTACACCTTC.

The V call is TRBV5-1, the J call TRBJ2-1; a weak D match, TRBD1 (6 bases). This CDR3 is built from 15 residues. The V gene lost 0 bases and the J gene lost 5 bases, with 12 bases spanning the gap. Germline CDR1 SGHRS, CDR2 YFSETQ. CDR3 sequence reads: CASSLVQGQNNEQFF. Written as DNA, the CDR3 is TGCGCCAGCAGCTTGGTACAGGGTCAGAACAATGAGCAGTTCTTC.

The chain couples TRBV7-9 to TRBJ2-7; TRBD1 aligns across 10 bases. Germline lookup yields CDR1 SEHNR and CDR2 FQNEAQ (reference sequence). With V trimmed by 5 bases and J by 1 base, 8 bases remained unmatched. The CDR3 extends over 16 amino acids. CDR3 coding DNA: TGTGCCAGCAGCGATCCGGGACAGGGGCTTTCCTACGAGCAGTACTTC. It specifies CASSDPGQGLSYEQYF.

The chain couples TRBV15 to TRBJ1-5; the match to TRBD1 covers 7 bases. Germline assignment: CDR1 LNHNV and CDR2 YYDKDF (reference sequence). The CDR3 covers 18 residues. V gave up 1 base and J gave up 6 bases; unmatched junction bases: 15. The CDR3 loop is CATSRVRSAGGAGQPQHF. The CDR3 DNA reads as TGTGCCACCAGCAGAGTAAGATCCGCAGGGGGAGCGGGTCAGCCCCAGCATTTT.

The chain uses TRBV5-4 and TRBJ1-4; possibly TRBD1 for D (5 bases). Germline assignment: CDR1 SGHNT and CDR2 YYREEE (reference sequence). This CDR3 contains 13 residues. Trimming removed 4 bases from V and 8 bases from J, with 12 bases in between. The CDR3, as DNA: TGTGCCAGCAGCAGGGGCCGCGAGGAAAAACTGTTTTTT. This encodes CASSRGREEKLFF.

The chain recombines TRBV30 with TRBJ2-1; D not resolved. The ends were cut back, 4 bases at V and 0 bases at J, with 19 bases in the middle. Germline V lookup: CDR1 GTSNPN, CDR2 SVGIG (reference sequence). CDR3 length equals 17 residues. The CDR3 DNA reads TGTGCCTGGAAGGGCCGTGGTTGGGAATACTCCTACAATGAGCAGTTCTTC. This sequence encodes CAWKGRGWEYSYNEQFF. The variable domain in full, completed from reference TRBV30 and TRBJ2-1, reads SQTIHQWPATLVQPVGSPLSLECTVEGTSNPNLYWYRQAAGRGLQLLFYSVGIGQISSEVPQNLSASRPQDRQFILSSKKLLLSDSGFYLCAWKGRGWEYSYNEQFFGPGTRLTVL.

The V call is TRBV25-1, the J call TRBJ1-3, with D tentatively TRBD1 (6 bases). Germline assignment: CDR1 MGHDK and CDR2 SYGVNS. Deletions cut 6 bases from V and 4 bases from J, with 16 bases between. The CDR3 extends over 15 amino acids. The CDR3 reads CASRRGAALGNTIYF. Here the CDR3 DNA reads TGTGCCAGCAGGAGGGGGGCCGCACTCGGAAACACCATATATTTT.

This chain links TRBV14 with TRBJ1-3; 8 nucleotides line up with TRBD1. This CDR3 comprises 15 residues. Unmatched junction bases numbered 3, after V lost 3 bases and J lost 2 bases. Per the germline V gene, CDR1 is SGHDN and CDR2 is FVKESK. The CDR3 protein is CASSQRTGTGNTIYF. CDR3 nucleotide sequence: TGTGCCAGCAGCCAGAGGACAGGGACTGGAAACACCATATATTTT.

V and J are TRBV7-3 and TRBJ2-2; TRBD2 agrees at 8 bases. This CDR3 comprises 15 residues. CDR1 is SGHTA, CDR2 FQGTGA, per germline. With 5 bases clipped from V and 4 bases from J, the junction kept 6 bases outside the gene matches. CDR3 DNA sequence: TGTGCCAGCAGCCCGGGGGGGCAGGCCACCGGGGAGCTGTTTTTT. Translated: CASSPGGQATGELFF.

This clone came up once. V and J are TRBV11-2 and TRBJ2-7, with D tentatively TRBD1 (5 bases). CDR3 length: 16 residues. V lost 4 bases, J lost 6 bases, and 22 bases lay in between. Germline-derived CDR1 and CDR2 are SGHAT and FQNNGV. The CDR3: CASSSLYRQVKGEQYF. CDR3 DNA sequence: TGTGCCAGCAGCTCTCTCTACAGGCAGGTAAAGGGCGAGCAGTACTTC.

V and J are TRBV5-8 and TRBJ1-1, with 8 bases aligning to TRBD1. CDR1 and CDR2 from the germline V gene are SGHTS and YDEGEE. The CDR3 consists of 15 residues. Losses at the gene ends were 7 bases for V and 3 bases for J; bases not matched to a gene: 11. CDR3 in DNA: TGTGCCAGCGGACGGACAGGGTGGATCGACACTGAAGCTTTCTTT. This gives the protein CASGRTGWIDTEAFF.

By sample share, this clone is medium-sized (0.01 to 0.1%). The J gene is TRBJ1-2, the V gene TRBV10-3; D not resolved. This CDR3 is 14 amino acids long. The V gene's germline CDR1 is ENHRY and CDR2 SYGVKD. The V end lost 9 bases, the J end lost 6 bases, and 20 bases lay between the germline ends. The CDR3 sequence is CAIAFDPLSDGYTF. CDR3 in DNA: TGTGCCATTGCGTTTGATCCGCTATCGGATGGCTACACCTTC.

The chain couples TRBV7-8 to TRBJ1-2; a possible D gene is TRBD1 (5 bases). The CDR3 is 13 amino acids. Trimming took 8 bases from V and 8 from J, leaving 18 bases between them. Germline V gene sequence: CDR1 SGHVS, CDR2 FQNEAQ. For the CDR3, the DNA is TGTGCCAGCGGTCCAGCGAAGGGGAAGGGCTACACCTTC. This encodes CASGPAKGKGYTF.

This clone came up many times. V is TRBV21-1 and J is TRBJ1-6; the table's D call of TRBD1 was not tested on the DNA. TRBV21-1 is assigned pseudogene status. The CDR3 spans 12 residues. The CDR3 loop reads CASRQIPSPLHF. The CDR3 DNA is TGTGCCAGCAGACAAATCCCCTCACCCCTCCACTTT.

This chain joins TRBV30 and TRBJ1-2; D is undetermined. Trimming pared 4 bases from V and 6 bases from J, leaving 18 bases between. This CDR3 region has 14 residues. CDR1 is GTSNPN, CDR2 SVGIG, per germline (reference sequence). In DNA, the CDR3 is TGTGCCTGGAAGGGCGCTGGCCAGGAGGATGGCTACACCTTC. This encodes CAWKGAGQEDGYTF.

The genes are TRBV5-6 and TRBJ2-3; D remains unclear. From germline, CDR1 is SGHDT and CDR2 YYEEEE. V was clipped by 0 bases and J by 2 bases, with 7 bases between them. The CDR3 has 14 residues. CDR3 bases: TGTGCCAGCAGCTTGGGACTGCTCACAGATACGCAGTATTTT. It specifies CASSLGLLTDTQYF.

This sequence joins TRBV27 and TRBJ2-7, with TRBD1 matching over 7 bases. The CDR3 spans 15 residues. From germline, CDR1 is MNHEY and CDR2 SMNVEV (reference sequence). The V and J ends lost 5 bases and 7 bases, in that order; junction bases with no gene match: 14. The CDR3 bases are TGTGCCAGCAGTCCAAATGACAGGGTTGAGGGGGAGCAGTACTTC. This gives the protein CASSPNDRVEGEQYF.

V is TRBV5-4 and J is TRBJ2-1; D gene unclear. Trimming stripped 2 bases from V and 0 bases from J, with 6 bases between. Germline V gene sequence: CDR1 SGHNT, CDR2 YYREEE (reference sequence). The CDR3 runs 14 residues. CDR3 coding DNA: TGTGCCAGCAGCTTACCAAGCTCCTACAATGAGCAGTTCTTC. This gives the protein CASSLPSSYNEQFF.

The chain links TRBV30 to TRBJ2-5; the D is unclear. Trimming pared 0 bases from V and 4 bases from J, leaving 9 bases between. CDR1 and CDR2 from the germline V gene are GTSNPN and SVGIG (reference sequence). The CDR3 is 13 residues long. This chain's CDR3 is CAWSVRVPETQYF. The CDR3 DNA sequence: TGTGCCTGGAGTGTACGTGTTCCAGAGACCCAGTACTTC.